This note documents a single T cell receptor beta chain sequence. These data are taken from a study of blood T cell repertoires in COVID-19. Measured with immunoSEQ multiplex PCR; TCRdb has only the in-frame clones, and not every one. The sample yields some 510,000 clones, roughly 90% seen once. This CDR3 has 12 amino acids. From germline, CDR1 is LNHNV and CDR2 YYDKDF (reference sequence). Trimming removed 8 bases at V and 4 bases at J, with 11 bases between. This clonotype originated in a middle-aged woman who had recovered from COVID-19. This chain connects TRBV15 to TRBJ1-1; D remains unclear. The sample consisted of PBMCs or T cells enriched from blood (not recorded which). The CDR3 DNA reads TGTGCCACCGGTGAGGCGGCCACTGAAGCTTTCTTT. Amino acids: CATGEAATEAFF.